One and the same sample provided the 24 T cell receptor beta chains below, sequenced in a study of T-cell reconstitution after alpha-beta-depleted transplantation in children. TCRbeta library preparation incorporated unique molecular identifiers. TCRdb called the PCR reads again in MiXCR, with one record for every CDR3 protein. Of nearly 250,000 distinct CDR3 sequences listed, approximately 8% were seen once; the top ten hold 6% to 7%. The specimen was PBMCs, mostly from graft donor cells, collected 180 days after TCRalphabeta/CD19-depleted stem cell transplant. The source of these receptors is a male patient younger than 18 who had a stem cell transplant for acute lymphoblastic leukemia, so the T cells may come from the graft donor.

For this clonotype: A much more abundant neighbour one base away suggests this may be a read error. V is TRBV20-1 and J is TRBJ2-7, with D possibly being TRBD2 (6 bases). The CDR3 runs 13 residues. Germline values: CDR1 DFQATT, CDR2 SNEGSKA (reference sequence). The CDR3 loop reads CSAREGKPYQQYF. The DNA for the CDR3 is TGCAGTGCTAGGGAGGGGAAGCCCTACCAGCAGTACTTC.

This clonotype was seen at least ten times. The gene calls are TRBV24-1 and TRBJ2-1; D is unclear. V was trimmed by 2 bases and J by 3 bases, leaving 16 bases between them. The CDR3 sequence is 17 residues long. Germline V gives CDR1 KGHDR, CDR2 SFDVKD. The CDR3 region is CATSDSGKSAIYNEQFF. The CDR3 DNA reads TGTGCCACCAGTGATTCTGGCAAATCCGCTATCTACAATGAGCAGTTCTTC.

Ten or more counts support this clonotype. The J gene is TRBJ1-1, the V gene TRBV7-9; 8 nucleotides agree with TRBD1. This CDR3 is 14 amino acids long. The V and J ends lost 4 bases and 12 bases, in that order; junction bases with no gene match: 13. CDR1 SEHNR and CDR2 FQNEAQ come from the germline V gene (reference sequence). CDR3 amino acids: CASSSGGGTGRPFF. The CDR3 DNA sequence: TGTGCCAGCAGCTCCGGAGGTGGGACAGGACGCCCTTTCTTT.

This clonotype was found many times. The chain employs TRBV7-8 and TRBJ2-2; 11 bases agree with TRBD1. Germline CDR1 and CDR2: SGHVS and FQNEAQ. This CDR3 contains 15 residues. J gave up 6 bases and V 5 bases, and 5 bases lay outside the gene matches. CDR3 DNA sequence: TGTGCCAGCAGCCCTTGGGACAGGGGGGCCGGGGAGCTGTTTTTT. The encoded protein is CASSPWDRGAGELFF.

This clonotype has a count of ten or more. The chain has TRBV7-3 and TRBJ2-1, with D possibly being TRBD1 (5 bases). Germline V gene lookup returns CDR1 SGHTA and CDR2 FQGTGA. V was cut by 5 bases and J by 2 bases, with 10 bases left in between. The CDR3 length is 14 residues. The CDR3 is CASSTQDTYNEQFF. The DNA for the CDR3 is TGTGCCAGCAGCACCCAGGACACCTACAATGAGCAGTTCTTC.

Ten or more counts support this clonotype. The genes are TRBV3-1 and TRBJ1-3, with unresolved D. Trimming left V 4 bases short and J 0 bases short, with 13 bases between. The CDR3 is 16 residues long. Per germline, CDR1 LGHDT and CDR2 YNNKEL (reference sequence). The CDR3 DNA follows: TGTGCCAGCAGCCCTCACAACCCGCGCTCTGGAAACACCATATATTTT. It encodes CASSPHNPRSGNTIYF.

This clonotype was counted at least ten times. This chain joins TRBV3-1 and TRBJ1-2, with TRBD1 identical over 9 bases. CDR1 is LGHDT and CDR2 is YNNKEL in the germline V gene (reference sequence). The CDR3 runs 14 residues. Trimming cost V 4 bases and J 8 bases; bases outside gene matches: 8. The DNA for the CDR3 is TGTGCCAGCAGCCTACCGGGACAGGGATACGGCTACACCTTC. This encodes CASSLPGQGYGYTF.

Ten or more counts support this clonotype. This chain connects TRBV24-1 to TRBJ1-4; a possible D gene is TRBD1 (6 bases). There are 17 residues in the CDR3. CDR1 and CDR2 from the germline V gene are KGHDR and SFDVKD. V was shortened by 3 bases and J by 4 bases, with 17 bases between the two germline ends. The CDR3, as DNA: TGTGCCACCAGTGATGGGGACATCGCGTCCCTTAATGAAAAACTGTTTTTT. It encodes CATSDGDIASLNEKLFF.

This clonotype was recorded many times. This chain uses TRBV10-3 with TRBJ2-3; 11 positions agree with TRBD2. Germline CDR1 and CDR2: ENHRY and SYGVKD. The CDR3 is made up of 15 amino acids. With 6 bases clipped from V and 0 bases from J, the junction kept 2 bases outside the gene matches. CDR3 region: CAIRGLAASTDTQYF. Written as DNA, the CDR3 is TGTGCCATCAGGGGACTAGCGGCCAGCACAGATACGCAGTATTTT.

There are many counts of this clonotype. The gene calls are TRBV4-3 and TRBJ2-1; D remains unclear. The V gene lost 0 bases and the J gene lost 5 bases, with 14 bases spanning the gap. The CDR3 totals 16 residues. Germline V CDR1 and CDR2: LGHNA, YSLEER. CDR3: CASSQEEKTLDNEQFF. In DNA form, the CDR3 reads TGCGCCAGCAGCCAAGAAGAAAAGACTCTGGACAATGAGCAGTTCTTC.

This clonotype was recorded at least ten times. V and J are TRBV28 and TRBJ2-2; no definite D call. The length of the CDR3 is 14 residues. The V end was cut by 4 bases, the J end by 5 bases, with 11 bases between. CDR1 and CDR2 (germline): MDHEN, SYDVKM. CDR3 DNA: TGTGCCAGCAGTTCCCCAAGGGATACCGGGGAGCTGTTTTTT. Its translation is CASSSPRDTGELFF.

The sample holds many counts of this clonotype. The chain combines TRBV11-1 with TRBJ2-7; 7 bases align to TRBD2. Germline CDR1 is SGHAT and CDR2 is FQDESV (reference sequence). The V segment lost 3 bases and the J segment 3 bases; nucleotides outside the gene matches: 5. The CDR3 runs 14 residues. The DNA of the CDR3 is TGTGCCAGCAGCTTTGCGGGGGAGTTCTACGAGCAGTACTTC. This gives the protein CASSFAGEFYEQYF.

The sample holds many counts of this clonotype. This chain joins TRBV9 and TRBJ2-1; TRBD2 agrees at 8 bases. Trimming removed 0 bases from V and 8 bases from J; junction bases left unmatched: 1. This CDR3 has 13 residues. Germline CDR1 and CDR2: SGDLS and YYNGEE. In DNA form, the CDR3 reads TGTGCCAGCAGCGTAGTAGCGGGGTATGAGCAGTTCTTC. Amino acid sequence: CASSVVAGYEQFF.

This clonotype was found many times. The CDR3 bases are TGTGCCAGCAGCTCAACCGGGACGAGGAATTCACCCCTCCACTTT. Translating it yields CASSSTGTRNSPLHF. V usage is TRBV7-3 and J usage is TRBJ1-6; D may be TRBD1 (5 bases). Germline CDR1 and CDR2: SGHTA and FQGTGA. Between the trimmed V and J ends, which lost 4 bases and 7 bases, there was a span of 14 bases. The CDR3 is 15 residues long.

There are many counts of this clonotype. The chain uses TRBV7-9 and TRBJ1-2; D might be TRBD1 (6 bases). Germline CDR1 reads SEHNR; CDR2 reads FQNEAQ (reference sequence). CDR3 size: 16 residues. V lost 4 bases and J 8 bases, leaving 23 bases between the germline ends. CDR3 nucleotide sequence: TGTGCCAGCAGCTCCGGAGACGTACAGGGTCGGAGCGGCTACACCTTC. It is translated as CASSSGDVQGRSGYTF.

This chain joins TRBV7-8 and TRBJ2-7; no clear D. Germline V CDR1 and CDR2: SGHVS, FQNEAQ. There are 13 residues in the CDR3. Trimming pared 1 base from V and 12 bases from J, leaving 16 bases between. Written as DNA, the CDR3 is TGTGCCAGCAGCTTAGAACCACGGCGGCGTGCGTACTTC. This codes for CASSLEPRRRAYF.

The sample holds many counts of this clonotype. This chain connects TRBV6-5 to TRBJ2-7, with 9 bases lining up with TRBD2. The CDR3 runs to 14 residues. CDR1 MNHEY and CDR2 SVGAGI come from the germline V gene. V shed 6 bases, J shed 5 bases, and the junction held 8 bases outside the gene matches. CDR3 amino acids: CASRVPGLANEQYF. CDR3 nucleotide sequence: TGTGCCAGCAGGGTGCCGGGACTAGCAAACGAGCAGTACTTC.

This clonotype was counted ten times or more. The chain joins TRBV20-1 to TRBJ2-1; TRBD2 might be the D (6 bases). Trimming removed 3 bases from V and 4 bases from J, with 19 bases in between. The CDR3 covers 16 residues. CDR1 and CDR2 (germline): DFQATT, SNEGSKA (reference sequence). The CDR3 loop reads CSASRLPGLKYNEQFF. CDR3 DNA sequence: TGCAGTGCTAGTCGACTCCCGGGACTGAAGTACAATGAGCAGTTCTTC.

This clonotype was counted ten times or more. The rearrangement joins TRBV12-3 or TRBV12-4 to TRBJ2-7; 7 positions agree with TRBD1. The trim removed 6 bases at V and 2 bases at J, leaving 4 bases unmatched. CDR3 length equals 13 residues. The CDR3 sequence: CASSPGQPYEQYF. The CDR3 DNA is TGTGCCAGCAGCCCGGGACAGCCCTACGAGCAGTACTTC.

Ten or more counts support this clonotype. The CDR3 here is CATRSSVQGTLNTEAFF. The CDR3 DNA sequence: TGTGCCACCAGGTCCTCTGTGCAGGGGACTCTGAACACTGAAGCTTTCTTT. The rearrangement joins TRBV24-1 to TRBJ1-1; possible D gene TRBD1, 6 bases. CDR3 size: 17 residues. Per germline, CDR1 KGHDR and CDR2 SFDVKD. V lost 7 bases and J lost 0, with 20 bases in between.

V and J are TRBV19 and TRBJ2-7; TRBD2 agrees at 11 bases. V lost 4 bases, J lost 4 bases, and 3 bases stayed unmatched. The CDR3 sequence is 14 residues long. CDR1 and CDR2 from the germline V gene are LNHDA and SQIVND (reference sequence). The CDR3 sequence: CASSTGTSGYEQYF. CDR3 in DNA: TGTGCCAGTAGTACCGGGACTAGCGGATACGAGCAGTACTTC.

This clonotype was seen a single time. A much more abundant neighbour one base away suggests this may be a read error. The V and J genes are TRBV9 and TRBJ2-5; D could derive from TRBD1 or TRBD2 (5 bases each). The CDR3 extends over 14 amino acids. Per germline, CDR1 SGDLS and CDR2 YYNGEE. This chain's CDR3 is CASSVAPRGETQNF. The CDR3 DNA reads as TGTGCCAGCAGCGTAGCCCCTCGAGGGGAGACCCAGAACTTC.

This clonotype was seen at least ten times. The V gene is TRBV2, the J gene TRBJ2-7, with D uncertain. CDR1 SNHLY and CDR2 FYNNEI come from the germline V gene. The CDR3 is 11 amino acids. V was cut by 7 bases and J by 3 bases, with 7 bases left in between. In DNA, the CDR3 is TGTGCCAGCACAGATTTCTACGAGCAGTACTTC. Its protein product is CASTDFYEQYF.

This clonotype was recorded many times. This chain links TRBV6-5 with TRBJ1-1; perhaps TRBD1 as D (6 bases). Trimming cost V 4 bases and J 0 bases, with 15 bases left between them. CDR1 is MNHEY and CDR2 is SVGAGI in the germline V gene. This CDR3 spans 16 amino acids. In nucleotides, the CDR3 is TGTGCCAGCAGTTTAAGTGGGGGCTCGGTGAACACTGAAGCTTTCTTT. Its translation: CASSLSGGSVNTEAFF.